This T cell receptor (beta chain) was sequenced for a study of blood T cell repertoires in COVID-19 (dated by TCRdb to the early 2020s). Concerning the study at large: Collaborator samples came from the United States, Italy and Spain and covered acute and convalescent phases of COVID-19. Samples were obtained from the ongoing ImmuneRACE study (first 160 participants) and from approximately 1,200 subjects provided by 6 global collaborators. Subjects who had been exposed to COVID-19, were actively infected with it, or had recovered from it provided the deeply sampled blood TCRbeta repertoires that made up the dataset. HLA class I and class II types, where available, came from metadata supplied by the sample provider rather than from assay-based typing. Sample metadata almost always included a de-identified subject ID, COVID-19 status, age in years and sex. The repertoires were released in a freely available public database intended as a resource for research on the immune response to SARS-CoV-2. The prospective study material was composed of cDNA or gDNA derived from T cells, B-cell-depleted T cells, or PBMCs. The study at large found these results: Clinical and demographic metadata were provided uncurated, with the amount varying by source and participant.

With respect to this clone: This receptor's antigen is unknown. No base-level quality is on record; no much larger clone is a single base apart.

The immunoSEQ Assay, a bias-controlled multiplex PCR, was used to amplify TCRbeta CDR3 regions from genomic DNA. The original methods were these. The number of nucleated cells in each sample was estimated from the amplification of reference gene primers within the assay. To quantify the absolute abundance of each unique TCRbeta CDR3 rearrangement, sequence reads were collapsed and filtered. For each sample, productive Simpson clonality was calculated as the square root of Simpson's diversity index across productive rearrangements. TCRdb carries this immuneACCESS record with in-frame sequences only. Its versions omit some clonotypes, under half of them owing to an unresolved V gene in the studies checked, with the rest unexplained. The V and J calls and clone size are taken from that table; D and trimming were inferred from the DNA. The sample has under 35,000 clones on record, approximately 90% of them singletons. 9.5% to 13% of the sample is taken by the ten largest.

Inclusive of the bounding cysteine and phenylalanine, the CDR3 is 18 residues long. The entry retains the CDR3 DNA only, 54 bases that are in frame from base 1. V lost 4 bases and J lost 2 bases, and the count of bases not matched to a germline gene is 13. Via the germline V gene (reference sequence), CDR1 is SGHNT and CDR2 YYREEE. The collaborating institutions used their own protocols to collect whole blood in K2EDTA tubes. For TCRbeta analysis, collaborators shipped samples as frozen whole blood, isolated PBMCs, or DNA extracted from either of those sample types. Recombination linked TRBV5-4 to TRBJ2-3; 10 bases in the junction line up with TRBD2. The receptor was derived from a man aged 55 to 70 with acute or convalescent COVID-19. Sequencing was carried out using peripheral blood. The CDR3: CASSLRGGLAAFTDTQYF. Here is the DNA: TGTGCCAGCAGCCTGCGGGGAGGACTAGCGGCTTTCACAGATACGCAGTATTTT.